The TCR beta chain described here comes from a study of blood T cell repertoires in COVID-19 (TCRdb year 2020). As for the study more broadly: Collaborator samples came from the United States, Italy and Spain and covered acute and convalescent phases of COVID-19. The prospective study material was composed of cDNA or gDNA derived from T cells, B-cell-depleted T cells, or PBMCs. Deeply sampled blood TCRbeta repertoires from subjects exposed to, actively infected with, or recovered from COVID-19 were included in the dataset. A freely available public database, intended as a resource for researchers studying the immune response to SARS-CoV-2, is where the repertoires were released. The samples were drawn from two sources: the first 160 participants of the ongoing ImmuneRACE study, and 1,000 to 1,500 subjects contributed by 6 global collaborators. A de-identified subject ID, COVID-19 status, age in years and sex were almost always included in the sample metadata. Where available, HLA class I and class II types were obtained from metadata supplied by the sample provider rather than from assay-based typing.

TCRbeta CDR3 regions were amplified from genomic DNA using the immunoSEQ Assay, a bias-controlled multiplex PCR. Per the source publication's procedure: Nucleated cell counts per sample were estimated from amplification of reference gene primers within the assay. To quantify the absolute abundance of each unique TCRbeta CDR3 rearrangement, sequence reads were collapsed and filtered. Productive Simpson clonality was computed per sample as the square root of Simpson's diversity index over productive rearrangements. The clones in this table, taken by TCRdb from immuneACCESS, are in-frame only. Not every clone is retained; where verified, under half of the shortfall comes from an unresolved V gene, and the cause of the rest is unknown. D and trimming come from the DNA, and the V and J calls and clone size come from that table. The sample data list 130,000 to 150,000 clones, and 88% of these were observed just once. Approximately 2.5% of the sample rests with the top ten.

The germline V gene specifies SNHLY as CDR1 and FYNNEI as CDR2. From the cysteine up to the phenylalanine, the CDR3 has a length of 15 residues. The kept DNA is CDR3 alone, 45 bases in frame from the first base. V is trimmed back by 7 bases and J by 0 bases, and the junction contains 4 bases that no gene match accounts for. The paper as a whole reports these results and caveats: The amount of clinical and demographic metadata varied by source and participant and was provided uncurated.

Whole blood was collected in K2EDTA tubes by collaborating institutions according to the institutions' own protocols. For TCRbeta analysis, collaborators shipped samples in one of three forms: frozen whole blood, isolated PBMCs, or DNA extracted from either of those sample types. Of note for this clone: Its recognized antigen is unknown. Nothing much larger sits one base from this clone, and base qualities are not available.

Sequencing used peripheral blood. The V and J genes are TRBV2 and TRBJ1-3, with TRBD1 identical over 9 junction bases. This receptor was identified in a human donor in a cohort sampled during active COVID-19. The nucleotides are TGTGCCAGCATTAGGGACAGGGACTCTGGAAACACCATATATTTT. Protein translation: CASIRDRDSGNTIYF.